This T cell receptor (beta chain) was retrieved from a study of cytotoxic CD8 clonotypes in ibrutinib-treated CLL. Clones were sequenced by immunoSEQ multiplex PCR, and TCRdb holds only the in-frame ones, with some missing. The repertoire holds 80,000 to 95,000 clones, roughly 77% seen once, with 4.8% in the top ten. This CDR3 is 11 amino acids long. Per the germline V gene, CDR1 is MDHEN and CDR2 is SYDVKM. Trimming removed 6 bases at V and 5 bases at J, with 7 bases between. By frequency in the sample, this clone is medium-sized. The TCR sequence derives from a human donor with chronic lymphocytic leukemia. This specimen was PBMCs, taken after 12 months of ibrutinib treatment. The chain has TRBV28 and TRBJ1-2; no definite D call. The CDR3 sequence: CASREEYGYTF. Written as DNA, the CDR3 is TGTGCCAGCAGGGAGGAGTATGGCTACACCTTC.